These 5 T cell receptor beta chains were all obtained from the same sample, sequenced in a study of T cell responses to AZD1222 COVID-19 vaccine. Assay used: immunoSEQ multiplex PCR; TCRdb lists only in-frame clones, some missing. The data hold around 140,000 clones, with 80% to 90% observed a single time. Sequencing used peripheral blood, obtained on day 0 of AZD1222 vaccination. These receptors all stem from an adult in good health.

The chain recombines TRBV5-1 with TRBJ2-2; 7 nucleotides agree with TRBD2. Germline CDR1 is SGHRS and CDR2 is YFSETQ. The CDR3 has 16 residues. Germline trimming cut 0 bases from V and 3 bases from J; bases unmatched to any gene: 5. In DNA, the CDR3 is TGCGCCAGCAGCTTGGCGGGGGGATTTGACACCGGGGAGCTGTTTTTT. It encodes CASSLAGGFDTGELFF.

The CDR3 coding sequence is TGTGCCAGCAAGGGACAGGGGCTGACAGATACGCAGTATTTT. This sequence encodes CASKGQGLTDTQYF. V is TRBV5-4 and J is TRBJ2-3; 10 bases map to TRBD1. The CDR3 consists of 14 residues. V dropped 6 bases and J dropped 3; count of bases not matched to a gene: 4. Per the germline V gene, CDR1 is SGHNT and CDR2 is YYREEE (reference sequence).

The genes are TRBV7-9 and TRBJ1-6; D possibly corresponds to TRBD1 (5 bases). Germline values: CDR1 SEHNR, CDR2 FQNEAQ (reference sequence). Between the trimmed V and J ends, which lost 5 bases and 3 bases, there was a span of 11 bases. This CDR3 is 15 amino acids long. This CDR3 is CASSQDSLYNSPLHF. The DNA for the CDR3 is TGTGCCAGCAGCCAAGACAGTCTCTATAATTCACCCCTCCACTTT.

Only a few counts were recorded for this clone. This chain uses TRBV5-1 with TRBJ2-1; the D call may be TRBD1 or TRBD2 (5 bases each). The CDR3 length is 16 residues. The V and J ends lost 4 bases and 1 base respectively, with 15 bases between them. In germline, CDR1 is SGHRS, CDR2 YFSETQ. The CDR3 is CASSVPGAVSYNEQFF. DNA of the CDR3: TGCGCCAGCAGCGTCCCCGGGGCGGTTTCCTACAATGAGCAGTTCTTC.

The gene calls are TRBV5-5 and TRBJ1-1, with D perhaps TRBD1 (5 bases). V lost 1 base to trimming and J lost 7 bases, with 14 bases between them. Per germline, CDR1 SGHKS and CDR2 YYEKEE (reference sequence). The CDR3 is 14 amino acids. The CDR3 nucleotides are TGTGCCAGCAGCTTGTTACAGGAGACCCTTGAAGCTTTCTTT. Protein product: CASSLLQETLEAFF.